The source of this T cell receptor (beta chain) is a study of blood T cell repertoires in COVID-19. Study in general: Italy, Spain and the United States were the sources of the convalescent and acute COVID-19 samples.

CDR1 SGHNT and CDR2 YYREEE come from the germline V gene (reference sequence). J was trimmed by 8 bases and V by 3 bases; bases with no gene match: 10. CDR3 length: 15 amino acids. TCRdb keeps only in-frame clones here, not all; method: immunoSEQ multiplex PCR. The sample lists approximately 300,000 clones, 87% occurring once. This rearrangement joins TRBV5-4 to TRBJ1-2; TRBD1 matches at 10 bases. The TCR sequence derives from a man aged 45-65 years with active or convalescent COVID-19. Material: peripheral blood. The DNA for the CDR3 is TGTGCCAGCAGCTATCCCCGGGACAGGGGTGAGGGCTACACCTTC. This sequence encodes CASSYPRDRGEGYTF.